This T cell receptor beta chain was identified during a study of control samples from healthy donors and cancer patients. Here immunoSEQ multiplex PCR was the method, and the copy in TCRdb shows in-frame clones only, minus some. Of 100,000 or so clones detected, 83% appear once; the ten largest clones hold roughly 13%. The CDR3 runs to 16 residues. Per the germline V gene, CDR1 is LNHDA and CDR2 is SQIVND (reference sequence). With 4 bases removed from V and 5 bases from J, the gap between germline ends came to 15 bases. The chain joins TRBV19 to TRBJ1-6; TRBD1 is a possible D gene (6 bases). The sequence was obtained from a woman between 45 and 65 years old in good health. The sequenced sample consisted of blood. CDR3 protein: CASSTPGTFDNSPLHF. The CDR3 DNA is TGTGCCAGTAGTACACCGGGGACATTCGATAATTCACCCCTCCACTTT. Full variable domain (rest looked up from reference TRBV19 and TRBJ1-6): DGGITQSPKYLFRKEGQNVTLSCEQNLNHDAMYWYRQDPGQGLRLIYYSQIVNDFQKGDIAEGYSVSREKKESFPLTVTSAQKNPTAFYLCASSTPGTFDNSPLHFGNGTRLTVT.